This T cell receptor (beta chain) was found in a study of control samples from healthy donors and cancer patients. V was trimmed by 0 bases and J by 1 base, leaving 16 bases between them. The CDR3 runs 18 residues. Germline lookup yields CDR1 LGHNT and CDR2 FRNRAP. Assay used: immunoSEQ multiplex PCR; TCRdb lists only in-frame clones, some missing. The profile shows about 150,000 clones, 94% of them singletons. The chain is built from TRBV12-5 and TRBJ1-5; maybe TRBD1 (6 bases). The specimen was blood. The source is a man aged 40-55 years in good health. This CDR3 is CASGLVSITGQSNQPQHF. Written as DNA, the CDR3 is TGTGCTAGTGGTTTGGTATCGATAACAGGGCAGAGCAATCAGCCCCAGCATTTT.